This T cell receptor (beta chain) was observed in a study of T cell clones after liver transplantation. Sequencing was performed with immunoSEQ multiplex PCR; in TCRdb, only in-frame clones are kept and a portion is missing. The data hold around 78,000 clones, with approximately 82% observed a single time. Points from the study as a whole: Low donor cell numbers restricted donor-reactive repertoire measurement in two subjects. A significant post-transplant drop in circulating graft-donor-reactive CD4 TCRbeta sequences occurred in most of the 8 subjects.

CDR3 length: 15 amino acids. V was shortened by 5 bases and J by 10 bases, with 18 bases between the two germline ends. From germline, CDR1 is MNHEY and CDR2 SVGAGI. About this clone itself: Its specificity is unknown.

The rearrangement links TRBV6-5 to TRBJ1-6; D remains unclear. The sequencing here drew on CD4+ T cells from blood, taken at the 22-month timepoint. This receptor was identified in a human patient who received a liver transplant. Some T cells may trace back to the graft donor. The CDR3 region is CASSNGRLSWSPLHF. CDR3 coding DNA: TGTGCCAGCAGTAATGGACGGCTCAGCTGGTCACCCCTCCACTTT.